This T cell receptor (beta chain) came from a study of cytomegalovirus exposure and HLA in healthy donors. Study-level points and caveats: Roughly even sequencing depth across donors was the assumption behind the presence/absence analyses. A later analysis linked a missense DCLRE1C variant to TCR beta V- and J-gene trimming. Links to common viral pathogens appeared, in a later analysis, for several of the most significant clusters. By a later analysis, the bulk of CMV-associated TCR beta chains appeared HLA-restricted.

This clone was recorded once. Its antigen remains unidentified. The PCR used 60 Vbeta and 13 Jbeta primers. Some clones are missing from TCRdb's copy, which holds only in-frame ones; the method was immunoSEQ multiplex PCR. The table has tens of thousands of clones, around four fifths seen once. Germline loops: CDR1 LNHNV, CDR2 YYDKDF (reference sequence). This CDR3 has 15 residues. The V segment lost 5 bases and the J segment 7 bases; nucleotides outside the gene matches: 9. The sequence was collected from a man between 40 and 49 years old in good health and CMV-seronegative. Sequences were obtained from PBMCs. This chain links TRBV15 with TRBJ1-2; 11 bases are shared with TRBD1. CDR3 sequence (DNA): TGTGCCACCAGCTCAATTATGGGGACAGGGGGTGGCTACACCTTC. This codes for CATSSIMGTGGGYTF. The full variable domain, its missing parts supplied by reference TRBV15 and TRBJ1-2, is DAMVIQNPRYQVTQFGKPVTLSCSQTLNHNVMYWYQQKSSQAPKLLFHYYDKDFNNEADTPDNFQSRRPNTSFCFLDIRSPGLGDTAMYLCATSSIMGTGGGYTFGSGTRLTVV.